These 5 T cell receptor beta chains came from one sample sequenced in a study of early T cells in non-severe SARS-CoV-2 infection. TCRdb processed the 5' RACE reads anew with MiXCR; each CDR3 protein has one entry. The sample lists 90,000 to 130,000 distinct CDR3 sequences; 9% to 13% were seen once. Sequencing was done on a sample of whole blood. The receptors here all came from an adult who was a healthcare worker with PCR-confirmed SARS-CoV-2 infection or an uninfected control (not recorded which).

Written as DNA, the CDR3 is TGTGCCAGCAGTCCTGGGACTAGCGGGAGAGAGACCCAGTACTTC. It encodes CASSPGTSGRETQYF. The V and J genes are TRBV12-3 or TRBV12-4 and TRBJ2-5, with TRBD2 identical over 14 bases. CDR3 size: 15 residues. V shed 5 bases and J 4 bases; nucleotides not matched to a gene: 3.

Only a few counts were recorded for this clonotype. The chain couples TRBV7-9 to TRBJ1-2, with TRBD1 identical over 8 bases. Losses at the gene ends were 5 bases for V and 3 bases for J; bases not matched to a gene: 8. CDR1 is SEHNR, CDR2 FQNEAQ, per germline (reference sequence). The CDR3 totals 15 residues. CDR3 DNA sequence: TGTGCCAGCAGCCAACCGACAGGGGCGGACTATGGCTACACCTTC. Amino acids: CASSQPTGADYGYTF.

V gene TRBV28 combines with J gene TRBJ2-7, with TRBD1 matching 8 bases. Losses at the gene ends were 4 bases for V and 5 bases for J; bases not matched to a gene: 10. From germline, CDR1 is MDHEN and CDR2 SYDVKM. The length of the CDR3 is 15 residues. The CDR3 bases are TGTGCCAGCAGTTCGGACAGGGTTTCCCTCCACGAGCAGTACTTC. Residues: CASSSDRVSLHEQYF.

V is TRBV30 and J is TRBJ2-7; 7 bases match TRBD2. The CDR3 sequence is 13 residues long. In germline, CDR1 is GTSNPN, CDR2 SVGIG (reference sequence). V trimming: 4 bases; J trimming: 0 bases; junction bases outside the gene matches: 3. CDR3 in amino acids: CAWTGGASYEQYF. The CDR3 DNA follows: TGTGCCTGGACGGGAGGCGCCTCCTACGAGCAGTACTTC.

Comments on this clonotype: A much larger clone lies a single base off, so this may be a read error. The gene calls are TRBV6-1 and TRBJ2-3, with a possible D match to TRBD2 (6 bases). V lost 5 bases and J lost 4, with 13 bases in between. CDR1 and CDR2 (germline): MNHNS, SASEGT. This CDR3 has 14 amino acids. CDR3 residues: CASSPGTDADTQYF. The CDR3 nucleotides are TGTGCCAGCAGTCCCGGGACTGATGCAGATACGCAGTATTTT.